The clone carrying this TCR beta chain was counted at least ten times. This specimen belongs to a study of identical twins. Template switching (which added a universal primer site) was used, and cDNA carried unique molecular identifiers. TCRdb fed the 5' RACE reads into MiXCR, producing one record per CDR3 protein. The table includes roughly 750,000 distinct CDR3 sequences, 21% detected once. The CDR3 spans 17 residues. V lost 2 bases, J lost 2 bases, and 15 bases lay in between. Looked up from germline, CDR1 is SGHTA and CDR2 is FQGTGA. These same records also appear under a second study, on T cells expressing NK-cell markers. That publication notes: Seven sequenced donors out of eight were HCMV-seropositive, one seronegative.

Sequencing was carried out using PBMCs. This rearrangement joins TRBV7-3 to TRBJ2-2; D not resolved. The sequence was collected from a woman aged 18-35 years in good health. The CDR3, as DNA: TGTGCCAGCAGCTTAGACCCCGTCTATCTTAACACCGGGGAGCTGTTTTTT. Translation: CASSLDPVYLNTGELFF.